This entry lists 26 T cell receptor beta chains sequenced from one sample in a study of CD8 T cell repertoires and HIV-1 epitope variants (dated by TCRdb to 2020 to 2021). The protocol used for the library was the immunoSEQ multiplex PCR assay. TCRdb mirrors the immuneACCESS table, restricted to in-frame sequences. Some clones are absent from its copies; in checked studies, under half trace to an unresolved V gene, and the reason for the others is unknown. The sample table shows some 100,000 clones, and roughly four fifths are seen once. In total, the top ten clones hold 20% to 30% of the sample. Source material: uncultured baseline CD8+ T cells from peripheral blood mononuclear cells (PBMCs). The source is a male donor with HIV.

V usage is TRBV29-1 and J usage is TRBJ2-5; no reliable D call. CDR1 and CDR2 from the germline V gene are SQVTM and ANQGSEA. The V gene lost 2 bases and the J gene lost 1 base, with 11 bases spanning the gap. The CDR3 length is 14 residues. The CDR3 sequence is CSVERSSSQETQYF. The CDR3 DNA reads as TGCAGCGTTGAAAGGTCCAGCTCCCAAGAGACCCAGTACTTC.

The chain joins TRBV19 to TRBJ2-7, with unresolved D. The CDR3 spans 12 residues. CDR1 is LNHDA, CDR2 SQIVND, per germline (reference sequence). Trimming pared 5 bases from V and 6 bases from J, leaving 11 bases between. The DNA of the CDR3 is TGTGCCAGTAGTTCAGGAGTCGGCGAGCAGTACTTC. Residues: CASSSGVGEQYF.

The rearrangement links TRBV5-1 to TRBJ2-1, with D possibly TRBD1 on 6 matching bases. This CDR3 has 13 residues. Between the trimmed V and J ends, which lost 3 bases and 6 bases, there was a span of 10 bases. CDR1 is SGHRS and CDR2 is YFSETQ in the germline V gene. CDR3 DNA: TGCGCCAGCAGCTATGACAGGTTCAATGAGCAGTTCTTC. It translates to CASSYDRFNEQFF.

This chain connects TRBV6-5 to TRBJ1-6; a possible D gene is TRBD1 (6 bases). Germline loops: CDR1 MNHEY, CDR2 SVGAGI. CDR3 length: 13 residues. The V gene lost 7 bases and the J gene lost 9 bases, with 13 bases spanning the gap. The CDR3 sequence is CASTRGSRSPLHF. Here the CDR3 DNA reads TGTGCCAGCACCAGGGGCTCGCGTTCACCCCTCCACTTT.

This clone appeared a single time. The V call is TRBV7-2, the J call TRBJ2-7; 9 bases are shared with TRBD2. J lost 2 bases, V lost 1 base, and 6 bases had no gene match. Germline-derived CDR1 and CDR2 are SGHTA and FQGNSA. The CDR3 spans 16 residues. CDR3: CASSLVGAGGTYEQYF. The DNA for the CDR3 is TGTGCCAGCAGCTTAGTTGGTGCGGGGGGGACCTACGAGCAGTACTTC.

This sequence joins TRBV4-2 and TRBJ1-1; no clear D. The V and J ends lost 0 bases and 11 bases respectively, with 13 bases between them. CDR1 and CDR2 (germline): LGHNA, YNFKEQ. This CDR3 comprises 13 residues. CDR3 coding DNA: TGTGCCAGCAGCCAAGATCATGAAGCCAGGGCTTTCTTT. Translation: CASSQDHEARAFF.

The chain employs TRBV14 and TRBJ2-3; possibly TRBD1 or TRBD2 for D (6 bases each). The V and J ends lost 0 bases and 3 bases respectively, with 10 bases between them. Germline V CDR1 and CDR2: SGHDN, FVKESK. The CDR3 covers 15 residues. The CDR3 is CASSQEQGGTDTQYF. CDR3 in DNA: TGTGCCAGCAGCCAAGAACAGGGAGGAACAGATACGCAGTATTTT.

The chain is built from TRBV5-4 and TRBJ1-2; D is perhaps TRBD1 (5 bases). Germline lookup yields CDR1 SGHNT and CDR2 YYREEE (reference sequence). This CDR3 spans 14 amino acids. V dropped 1 base and J dropped 7 bases, with 14 bases sitting between them. The CDR3 loop is CASSLNQGLTGYTF. For the CDR3, the DNA is TGTGCCAGCAGCTTGAATCAGGGACTGACTGGCTACACCTTC.

The chain employs TRBV19 and TRBJ2-2, with 9 bases identical to TRBD2. CDR1 LNHDA and CDR2 SQIVND come from the germline V gene (reference sequence). The CDR3 is 15 residues long. V dropped 7 bases and J dropped 1; count of bases not matched to a gene: 4. As DNA, the CDR3 is TGTGCCAGTACCTTTAGCGGGGGGAACACCGGGGAGCTGTTTTTT. Its protein is CASTFSGGNTGELFF.

This chain uses TRBV28 with TRBJ2-2; D is possibly TRBD2 (6 bases). Trimming took off 10 bases at V and 1 base at J, with 13 bases between the two ends. The germline V gene encodes CDR1 MDHEN and CDR2 SYDVKM. This CDR3 is 14 amino acids long. CDR3 in amino acids: CATKVGGNTGELFF. The CDR3 DNA follows: TGTGCCACCAAAGTGGGGGGGAACACCGGGGAGCTGTTTTTT.

The chain employs TRBV6-6 and TRBJ2-1, with D perhaps matching TRBD1 (5 bases). V shed 0 bases and J shed 8 bases, with 11 bases lying between them. CDR1 is MNHNY, CDR2 SVGAGI, per germline (reference sequence). The CDR3 spans 14 residues. CDR3 nucleotides: TGTGCCAGCAGTTACTCGAACCAGGGTCATGAGCAGTTCTTC. Translation gives CASSYSNQGHEQFF.

The J gene is TRBJ2-7, the V gene TRBV6-1, with D uncertain. The V end lost 2 bases, the J end lost 3 bases, and 14 bases lay between the germline ends. Germline values: CDR1 MNHNS, CDR2 SASEGT. The CDR3 spans 15 residues. The CDR3 DNA sequence: TGTGCCAGCAGTGAATATGTAGAACGGATCTACGAGCAGTACTTC. This gives the protein CASSEYVERIYEQYF.

This clone was recorded a few times. The gene calls are TRBV29-1 and TRBJ2-7; TRBD2 is a possible D gene (6 bases). Between the trimmed V and J ends, which lost 2 bases and 4 bases, there was a span of 9 bases. This CDR3 is built from 12 residues. CDR1 is SQVTM and CDR2 is ANQGSEA in the germline V gene. The DNA for the CDR3 is TGCAGCGTTGAAAGTGGGGGGTACGAGCAGTACTTC. This translates into CSVESGGYEQYF.

The chain combines TRBV6-1 with TRBJ2-5; 11 nucleotides line up with TRBD2. The germline V gene has CDR1 MNHNS and CDR2 SASEGT. Trimming removed 4 bases from V and 5 bases from J; junction bases left unmatched: 3. CDR3 length: 14 residues. DNA of the CDR3: TGTGCCAGCAGTGGAAGGACTAGCGGGGAGACCCAGTACTTC. Its protein product is CASSGRTSGETQYF.

Remarks on this clone: A read error likely explains this, since a far larger clone differs by one base. The rearrangement links TRBV1 to TRBJ1-2. TRBV1 is flagged as a pseudogene. The CDR3 spans 16 residues. CDR3 sequence (DNA): TGCACCAGCAGCCAAGATCCCCCAGACTTGGACTATGGCTACACCTTC. Translation gives CTSSQDPPDLDYGYTF.

The chain combines TRBV5-1 with TRBJ1-6, with D perhaps TRBD1 (6 bases). The length of the CDR3 is 15 residues. V lost 2 bases, J lost 5 bases, and 11 bases lay in between. CDR1 is SGHRS and CDR2 is YFSETQ in the germline V gene. CDR3 amino acids: CASSFSSGDNSPLHF. For the CDR3, the DNA is TGCGCCAGCAGCTTCAGTTCAGGGGATAATTCACCCCTCCACTTT. Drawing the rest from reference TRBV5-1 and TRBJ1-6, the complete variable domain is KAGVTQTPRYLIKTRGQQVTLSCSPISGHRSVSWYQQTPGQGLQFLFEYFSETQRNKGNFPGRFSGRQFSNSRSEMNVSTLELGDSALYLCASSFSSGDNSPLHFGNGTRLTVT.

The chain has TRBV19 and TRBJ2-5; 8 positions match TRBD1. CDR3 size: 16 residues. V lost 2 bases to trimming and J lost 3 bases; unmatched junction nucleotides: 8. CDR1 is LNHDA, CDR2 SQIVND, per germline (reference sequence). CDR3 sequence reads: CASSISSGGVEETQYF. In DNA form, the CDR3 reads TGTGCCAGTAGTATATCTTCAGGGGGCGTAGAAGAGACCCAGTACTTC. The variable domain in full, with the rest retrieved from reference TRBV19 and TRBJ2-5, is DGGITQSPKYLFRKEGQNVTLSCEQNLNHDAMYWYRQDPGQGLRLIYYSQIVNDFQKGDIAEGYSVSREKKESFPLTVTSAQKNPTAFYLCASSISSGGVEETQYFGPGTRLLVL.

The DNA for the CDR3 is TGTGCCAGTAGCCAGACCCTAGCGGCCCAAGAGACCCAGTACTTC. Translating gives CASSQTLAAQETQYF. The chain uses TRBV19 and TRBJ2-5; 7 nucleotides line up with TRBD2. V lost 6 bases and J lost 1; bases outside the gene matches: 8. CDR1 and CDR2 (germline): LNHDA, SQIVND (reference sequence). The CDR3 has 15 residues.

This clone has just a few counts. This sequence joins TRBV7-8 and TRBJ2-1; D is undetermined. Germline CDR1 SGHVS, CDR2 FQNEAQ. CDR3 length equals 13 residues. The germline V and J ends were trimmed by 1 base and 9 bases, with 10 bases remaining between them. The DNA of the CDR3 is TGTGCCAGCAGCTTAGACGGTGCCAGTGAGCAGTTCTTC. This translates into CASSLDGASEQFF.

On this clone: Other DNA sequences in this specimen translate into the identical CDR3. The chain couples TRBV18 to TRBJ1-2; D call uncertain. CDR1 and CDR2 (germline): KGHSH, LQKENI. Trimming removed 3 bases from V and 4 bases from J, with 15 bases in between. CDR3 length equals 15 residues. The CDR3 spells CASSPSAVPGYGYTF. The CDR3 bases are TGTGCCAGCTCACCCTCTGCAGTACCTGGCTATGGCTACACCTTC.

CDR3 residues: CASSYGLEYNEQFF. The CDR3, as DNA: TGTGCCAGCAGCTATGGACTAGAGTACAATGAGCAGTTCTTC. V is TRBV6-1 and J is TRBJ2-1; the match to TRBD2 covers 7 bases. Germline V gene lookup returns CDR1 MNHNS and CDR2 SASEGT. The CDR3 runs to 14 residues. V was pared by 6 bases and J by 4 bases, with 6 bases of the junction left unmatched.

Remarks on this clone: The sample carries other DNA sequences with the same CDR3. The chain couples TRBV5-1 to TRBJ1-1; D is uncertain. The CDR3 consists of 13 residues. From germline, CDR1 is SGHRS and CDR2 YFSETQ. V was cut by 1 base and J by 2 bases, with 6 bases left in between. The CDR3, as DNA: TGCGCCAGCAGCTTGTCAGCTAACACTGAAGCTTTCTTT. Protein product: CASSLSANTEAFF.

V usage is TRBV30 and J usage is TRBJ2-7; D unclear. Germline V gene data show CDR1 as GTSNPN and CDR2 as SVGIG (reference sequence). This CDR3 spans 15 amino acids. Trimming left V 0 bases short and J 0 bases short, with 12 bases between. CDR3 residues: CAWSVPGPGSYEQYF. DNA of the CDR3: TGTGCCTGGAGTGTCCCAGGACCCGGCTCCTACGAGCAGTACTTC.

This clone was counted between two and nine times. The J gene is TRBJ2-1, the V gene TRBV5-1, with a possible D match to TRBD2 (5 bases). The CDR3 has 14 amino acids. CDR1 SGHRS and CDR2 YFSETQ come from the germline V gene. V dropped 0 bases and J dropped 3 bases, with 7 bases sitting between them. Here the CDR3 DNA reads TGCGCCAGCAGCTTGGCCGGGAACTACAATGAGCAGTTCTTC. It encodes CASSLAGNYNEQFF. Filled out from reference TRBV5-1 and TRBJ2-1, the complete variable domain reads KAGVTQTPRYLIKTRGQQVTLSCSPISGHRSVSWYQQTPGQGLQFLFEYFSETQRNKGNFPGRFSGRQFSNSRSEMNVSTLELGDSALYLCASSLAGNYNEQFFGPGTRLTVL.

The V call is TRBV7-2, the J call TRBJ1-1; D uncertain. The CDR3 is 13 amino acids. CDR1 and CDR2 (germline): SGHTA, FQGNSA. Trimming stripped 5 bases from V and 4 bases from J, with 11 bases between. CDR3 amino acids: CASSATQSTEAFF. In DNA, the CDR3 is TGTGCCAGCAGCGCAACACAAAGCACTGAAGCTTTCTTT. Full variable domain (remainder filled in from reference TRBV7-2 and TRBJ1-1): GAGVSQSPSNKVTEKGKDVELRCDPISGHTALYWYRQSLGQGLEFLIYFQGNSAPDKSGLPSDRFSAERTGGSVSTLTIQRTQQEDSAVYLCASSATQSTEAFFGQGTRLTVV.

This clone was found once. J is TRBJ1-2 and V is TRBV4-2; tentatively, D is TRBD1 (5 bases). From germline, CDR1 is LGHNA and CDR2 YNFKEQ. Trimming cost V 0 bases and J 8 bases, with 13 bases left between them. The CDR3 sequence is 14 residues long. CDR3 amino acids: CASSQDQGDGGYTF. The CDR3 DNA reads as TGTGCCAGCAGCCAAGATCAGGGTGACGGCGGCTACACCTTC.